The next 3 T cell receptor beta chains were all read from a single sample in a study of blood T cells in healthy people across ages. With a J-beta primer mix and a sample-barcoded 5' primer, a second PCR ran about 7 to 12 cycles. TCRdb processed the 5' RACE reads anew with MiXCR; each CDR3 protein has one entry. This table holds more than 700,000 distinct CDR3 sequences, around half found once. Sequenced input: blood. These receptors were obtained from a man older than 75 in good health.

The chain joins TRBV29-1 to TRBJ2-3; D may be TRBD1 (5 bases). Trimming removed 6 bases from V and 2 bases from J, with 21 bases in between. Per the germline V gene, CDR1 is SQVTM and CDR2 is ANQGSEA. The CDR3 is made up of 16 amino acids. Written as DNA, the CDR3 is TGCAGCGTAGGGCAGGACAAAGGCCTCCACACAGATACGCAGTATTTT. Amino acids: CSVGQDKGLHTDTQYF.

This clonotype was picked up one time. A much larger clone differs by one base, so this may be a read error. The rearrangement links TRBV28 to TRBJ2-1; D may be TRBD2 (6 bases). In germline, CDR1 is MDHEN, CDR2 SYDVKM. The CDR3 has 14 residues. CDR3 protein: CASSFIAAYSEQFF. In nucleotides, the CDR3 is TGTGCCAGCAGTTTCATAGCGGCTTACAGTGAGCAGTTCTTC.

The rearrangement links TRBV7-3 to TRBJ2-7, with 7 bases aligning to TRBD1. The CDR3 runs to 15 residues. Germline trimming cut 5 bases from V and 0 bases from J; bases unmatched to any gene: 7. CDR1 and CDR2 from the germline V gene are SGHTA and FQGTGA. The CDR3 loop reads CASSLGTVSSYEQYF. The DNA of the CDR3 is TGTGCCAGCAGCCTCGGGACAGTGAGCTCCTACGAGCAGTACTTC. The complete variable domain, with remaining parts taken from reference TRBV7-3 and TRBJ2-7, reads GAGVSQTPSNKVTEKGKYVELRCDPISGHTALYWYRQSLGQGPEFLIYFQGTGAADDSGLPNDRFFAVRPEGSVSTLKIQRTERGDSAVYLCASSLGTVSSYEQYFGPGTRLTVT.